Below, 30 T cell receptor beta chains from the same sample are listed, as sequenced in a study of early T cells in non-severe SARS-CoV-2 infection. Using its own MiXCR run on the 5' RACE reads, TCRdb lists one record per CDR3 protein. This sample yields about 35,000 distinct CDR3 sequences, of which more than 5% are seen a single time; about 14% belongs to the top ten. Sequencing was carried out using whole blood. These receptors were taken from an adult who was a healthcare worker with PCR-confirmed SARS-CoV-2 infection or an uninfected control (not recorded which).

This clonotype was counted between two and nine times. This chain joins TRBV25-1 and TRBJ2-3; no definite D call. The CDR3 consists of 15 residues. Germline V gene sequence: CDR1 MGHDK, CDR2 SYGVNS. Deletions cut 1 base from V and 3 bases from J, with 11 bases between. In nucleotides, the CDR3 is TGTGCCAGCAGTGAATGGGGTGATGGAACAGATACGCAGTATTTT. Encoded protein: CASSEWGDGTDTQYF. The variable domain in full, completed from reference TRBV25-1 and TRBJ2-3, reads EADIYQTPRYLVIGTGKKITLECSQTMGHDKMYWYQQDPGMELHLIHYSYGVNSTEKGDLSSESTVSRIRTEHFPLTLESARPSHTSQYLCASSEWGDGTDTQYFGPGTRLTVL.

This clonotype was detected ten times or more. V usage is TRBV7-6 and J usage is TRBJ2-7; D is unresolved. Trimming took 4 bases from V and 7 from J, leaving 11 bases between them. Germline-derived CDR1 and CDR2 are SGHVS and FNYEAQ. The CDR3 covers 12 residues. CDR3 protein: CASSSPLGEQYF. The CDR3 DNA follows: TGTGCCAGCAGCTCCCCCCTAGGTGAGCAGTACTTC.

This clonotype was recorded many times. This chain's CDR3 is CASSLGGGLDTQYF. CDR3 nucleotide sequence: TGTGCCAGCAGCTTAGGAGGAGGTCTAGATACGCAGTATTTT. The chain recombines TRBV7-9 with TRBJ2-3, with TRBD2 as a possible D gene (5 bases). V lost 1 base and J lost 5, with 10 bases in between. The CDR3 loop spans 14 amino acids. Germline V lookup: CDR1 SEHNR, CDR2 FQNEAQ (reference sequence).

This clonotype was picked up a small number of times. The chain employs TRBV5-1 and TRBJ1-1; D perhaps matches TRBD1 (6 bases). Trimming left V 3 bases short and J 0 bases short, with 12 bases between. Germline values: CDR1 SGHRS, CDR2 YFSETQ. The CDR3 length is 15 residues. The CDR3 spells CASSSTGILNTEAFF. The CDR3 DNA sequence: TGCGCCAGCAGCTCCACAGGGATTTTGAACACTGAAGCTTTCTTT.

This clonotype appeared many times. This chain uses TRBV12-3 or TRBV12-4 with TRBJ2-1; no clear D. V dropped 2 bases and J dropped 6 bases, with 5 bases sitting between them. This CDR3 is 12 amino acids long. The CDR3 loop reads CASSLYGNEQFF. Written as DNA, the CDR3 is TGTGCCAGCAGTTTATACGGCAATGAGCAGTTCTTC.

Many counts were recorded for this clonotype. The rearrangement uses TRBV6-5 and TRBJ1-2, with D perhaps matching TRBD1 (6 bases). V lost 4 bases and J lost 6, with 9 bases in between. The length of the CDR3 is 12 residues. Germline V gene sequence: CDR1 MNHEY, CDR2 SVGAGI. The CDR3 sequence: CASSLQGNGYTF. In DNA form, the CDR3 reads TGTGCCAGCAGTTTACAGGGAAATGGCTACACCTTC.

Many counts were recorded for this clonotype. The chain couples TRBV7-2 to TRBJ2-2, with no clear D. Per the germline V gene, CDR1 is SGHTA and CDR2 is FQGNSA. With 0 bases removed from V and 2 bases from J, the gap between germline ends came to 4 bases. The CDR3 runs to 14 residues. CDR3 nucleotide sequence: TGTGCCAGCAGCTTAGCTTCCAACACCGGGGAGCTGTTTTTT. Amino acid sequence: CASSLASNTGELFF. Full variable domain (outside the CDR3, taken from reference TRBV7-2 and TRBJ2-2): GAGVSQSPSNKVTEKGKDVELRCDPISGHTALYWYRQSLGQGLEFLIYFQGNSAPDKSGLPSDRFSAERTGGSVSTLTIQRTQQEDSAVYLCASSLASNTGELFFGEGSRLTVL.

This clonotype turned up a few times. The gene calls are TRBV11-2 and TRBJ1-1; possible D gene TRBD1, 6 bases. The CDR3 totals 15 residues. V lost 0 bases, J lost 1 base, and 9 bases lay in between. Germline CDR1 and CDR2: SGHAT and FQNNGV. The CDR3 coding sequence is TGTGCCAGCAGCTTAGAAGGGACAAGGAACACTGAAGCTTTCTTT. Translated: CASSLEGTRNTEAFF.

This clonotype was seen at least ten times. V gene TRBV12-3 or TRBV12-4 combines with J gene TRBJ2-2; 7 bases line up with TRBD1. Unmatched junction bases numbered 1, after V lost 2 bases and J lost 4 bases. CDR3 length: 14 amino acids. The CDR3: CASSLPGGTGELFF. The CDR3 DNA reads TGTGCCAGCAGTTTACCAGGGGGCACCGGGGAGCTGTTTTTT.

The chain couples TRBV11-2 to TRBJ1-1; D call uncertain. The CDR3 has 15 amino acids. Trimming shortened V by 4 bases and J by 0 bases, and 12 bases separated the two germline ends. CDR1 is SGHAT, CDR2 FQNNGV, per germline. Here the CDR3 DNA reads TGTGCCAGCAGCTCGACACCAGATATGAACACTGAAGCTTTCTTT. It yields the protein CASSSTPDMNTEAFF.

This clonotype was seen many times. The rearrangement links TRBV20-1 to TRBJ2-3; tentative D call: TRBD2 (5 bases). The CDR3 contains 17 residues. V lost 0 bases and J 1 base, leaving 17 bases between the germline ends. CDR1 DFQATT and CDR2 SNEGSKA come from the germline V gene (reference sequence). This CDR3 is CSARDLFGLARTDTQYF. In DNA form, the CDR3 reads TGCAGTGCTAGAGATTTGTTTGGGCTAGCTCGCACAGATACGCAGTATTTT.

This clonotype was recorded at least ten times. The CDR3 DNA is TGTGCCTGGAGTGTATCCTTATCGGGGACCGGCTACGAGCAGTACTTC. Protein product: CAWSVSLSGTGYEQYF. The chain uses TRBV30 and TRBJ2-7; the D gene could be TRBD1 or TRBD2 (5 bases each). Germline V gene data show CDR1 as GTSNPN and CDR2 as SVGIG (reference sequence). This CDR3 spans 16 amino acids. V was shortened by 0 bases and J by 3 bases, with 18 bases between the two germline ends.

This clonotype has a count of ten or more. The chain has TRBV2 and TRBJ2-7, with D possibly called TRBD1 or TRBD2 (5 bases each). The CDR3 totals 14 residues. Germline V gene lookup returns CDR1 SNHLY and CDR2 FYNNEI. Trimming removed 1 base at V and 0 bases at J, with 7 bases between. The CDR3 spells CASSEGGISYEQYF. In DNA form, the CDR3 reads TGTGCCAGCAGTGAAGGGGGGATCTCCTACGAGCAGTACTTC.

This clonotype was observed a few times. This rearrangement joins TRBV5-6 to TRBJ1-6, with 9 bases identical to TRBD1. The CDR3 has 15 amino acids. Trimming removed 2 bases from V and 10 bases from J; junction bases left unmatched: 7. In germline, CDR1 is SGHDT, CDR2 YYEEEE. CDR3 in DNA: TGTGCCAGCAGCTTCCGGGACAGGGTAGGGTCACCCCTCCACTTT. Translated: CASSFRDRVGSPLHF.

This rearrangement joins TRBV3-1 to TRBJ1-2; D call uncertain. The CDR3 covers 13 residues. V was clipped by 2 bases and J by 2 bases, with 6 bases between them. Per germline, CDR1 LGHDT and CDR2 YNNKEL (reference sequence). The DNA for the CDR3 is TGTGCCAGCAGCCAACAAACGAACTATGGCTACACCTTC. It encodes CASSQQTNYGYTF.

This chain joins TRBV12-3 or TRBV12-4 and TRBJ2-5; 8 bases match TRBD2. CDR3 size: 14 residues. J gave up 0 bases and V 7 bases, and 4 bases lay outside the gene matches. As DNA, the CDR3 is TGTGCCAGCAACCCGGGGGGGTACCAAGAGACCCAGTACTTC. Protein product: CASNPGGYQETQYF.

This chain uses TRBV6-2 or TRBV6-3 with TRBJ1-3; D is undetermined. CDR1 is MNHEY, CDR2 SVGEGT, per germline. The ends were cut back, 7 bases at V and 4 bases at J, with 8 bases in the middle. The CDR3 sequence is 12 residues long. The CDR3 sequence: CASTGSGNTIYF. DNA of the CDR3: TGTGCCAGCACCGGGTCCGGAAACACCATATATTTT.

This clonotype was seen many times. The CDR3 bases are TGCAGTGCTATTCCGGGACAGGCTATATACGAGCAGTACTTC. Its translation is CSAIPGQAIYEQYF. J is TRBJ2-7 and V is TRBV20-1; 8 positions match TRBD1. The V and J ends lost 4 bases and 4 bases, in that order; junction bases with no gene match: 9. Germline V gene data show CDR1 as DFQATT and CDR2 as SNEGSKA (reference sequence). This CDR3 contains 14 residues.

This clonotype was seen a handful of times. The CDR3 DNA reads TGTGCCAGCAGAAACCAGGGGGCACTTGAGACCCAGTACTTC. It yields the protein CASRNQGALETQYF. The genes are TRBV6-6 and TRBJ2-5, with 8 bases lining up with TRBD1. Germline V gives CDR1 MNHNY, CDR2 SVGAGI (reference sequence). The junction had 8 bases not matched to a gene; V was cut back by 6 bases and J by 5 bases. The CDR3 totals 14 residues.

This chain links TRBV10-3 with TRBJ2-1; 7 bases are a match to TRBD1. This CDR3 is built from 15 residues. Trimming took 2 bases from V and 4 from J; bases not matched to a gene: 5. Germline V gives CDR1 ENHRY, CDR2 SYGVKD. CDR3 loop: CAISEPGTVYNEQFF. The CDR3 DNA is TGTGCCATCAGTGAGCCCGGGACAGTATACAATGAGCAGTTCTTC.

This clonotype has a handful of counts. The chain is built from TRBV28 and TRBJ1-5; a possible D gene is TRBD1 (5 bases). The germline V gene encodes CDR1 MDHEN and CDR2 SYDVKM. The CDR3 is 15 residues long. V lost 2 bases and J lost 3, with 11 bases in between. The CDR3 region has the DNA TGTGCCAGCAGTTTAGACGGGGGTAACAATCAGCCCCAGCATTTT. This codes for CASSLDGGNNQPQHF. The entire variable domain, with the rest obtained from reference TRBV28 and TRBJ1-5, is as follows: DVKVTQSSRYLVKRTGEKVFLECVQDMDHENMFWYRQDPGLGLRLIYFSYDVKMKEKGDIPEGYSVSREKKERFSLILESASTNQTSMYLCASSLDGGNNQPQHFGDGTRLSIL.

This clonotype was counted only a few times. The chain combines TRBV6-2 or TRBV6-3 with TRBJ2-5, with D perhaps TRBD2 (6 bases). The germline V and J ends were trimmed by 2 bases and 5 bases, with 15 bases remaining between them. This CDR3 spans 15 amino acids. CDR1 is MNHEY and CDR2 is SVGEGT in the germline V gene. CDR3 loop: CASSYEGGVFETQYF. The CDR3 DNA reads as TGTGCCAGCAGTTACGAAGGCGGGGTTTTCGAGACCCAGTACTTC.

This clonotype was recorded many times. The chain has TRBV29-1 and TRBJ2-7; 8 bases match TRBD1. Losses at the gene ends were 7 bases for V and 5 bases for J; bases not matched to a gene: 7. From germline, CDR1 is SQVTM and CDR2 ANQGSEA. This CDR3 spans 12 amino acids. In DNA, the CDR3 is TGCAGCGGCGGGACAGGTTTTCACGAGCAGTACTTC. Residues: CSGGTGFHEQYF.

The rearrangement joins TRBV3-1 to TRBJ2-7, with D maybe TRBD2 (7 bases). This CDR3 is 16 amino acids long. Trimming removed 4 bases from V and 2 bases from J, with 18 bases in between. Germline-derived CDR1 and CDR2 are LGHDT and YNNKEL (reference sequence). The chain's CDR3 is CASSLWTGGGTYEQYF. CDR3 bases: TGTGCCAGCAGCCTATGGACTGGCGGGGGCACCTACGAGCAGTACTTC.

The gene calls are TRBV20-1 and TRBJ1-1; weak D call: TRBD1 (5 bases). In germline, CDR1 is DFQATT, CDR2 SNEGSKA (reference sequence). The CDR3 contains 14 residues. V shed 5 bases and J shed 3 bases, with 16 bases lying between them. The CDR3 protein is CSAPFVGGDTEAFF. The CDR3, as DNA: TGCAGTGCTCCCTTCGTGGGGGGGGACACTGAAGCTTTCTTT.

The chain links TRBV29-1 to TRBJ2-7, with 8 nucleotides matching TRBD1. V lost 6 bases to trimming and J lost 0 bases; unmatched junction nucleotides: 7. This CDR3 region has 14 residues. Germline V gene sequence: CDR1 SQVTM, CDR2 ANQGSEA. The CDR3 sequence is CSVPQGANSYEQYF. Here the CDR3 DNA reads TGCAGCGTACCCCAGGGGGCCAACTCCTACGAGCAGTACTTC.

In its sample, this clonotype was seen many times. The chain joins TRBV7-9 to TRBJ1-4; no definite D call. Trimming left V 2 bases short and J 3 bases short, with 7 bases between. The V gene's germline CDR1 is SEHNR and CDR2 FQNEAQ (reference sequence). The CDR3 extends over 14 amino acids. CDR3: CASSLNGPNEKLFF. The CDR3, as DNA: TGTGCCAGCAGCTTAAACGGGCCTAATGAAAAACTGTTTTTT.

This clonotype was recorded many times. The CDR3 DNA reads as TGCGCCAGCAGTGAGCACCCCGGGACAGGGTATTACGAGCAGTACTTC. Translation: CASSEHPGTGYYEQYF. This rearrangement joins TRBV10-1 to TRBJ2-7, with 9 bases fitting TRBD1. Losses at the gene ends were 2 bases for V and 4 bases for J; bases not matched to a gene: 9. Germline V CDR1 and CDR2: WNHNN, SYGVQD (reference sequence). The CDR3 runs to 16 residues.

This clonotype was detected many times. The chain recombines TRBV9 with TRBJ2-2; D unresolved. Looked up from germline, CDR1 is SGDLS and CDR2 is YYNGEE. This CDR3 has 15 residues. Trimming cost V 2 bases and J 0 bases, with 8 bases left between them. In DNA form, the CDR3 reads TGTGCCAGCAGCGTCTCCGTAACGAACACCGGGGAGCTGTTTTTT. It specifies CASSVSVTNTGELFF.

This clonotype was observed many times. The chain is built from TRBV11-2 and TRBJ2-1; D call uncertain. CDR3 length: 13 amino acids. Trimming shortened V by 6 bases and J by 5 bases, and 11 bases separated the two germline ends. The germline CDR1 and CDR2 sequences are SGHAT and FQNNGV. The CDR3 spells CASSIHQDNEQFF. In DNA form, the CDR3 reads TGTGCCAGCAGTATACACCAGGACAATGAGCAGTTCTTC.